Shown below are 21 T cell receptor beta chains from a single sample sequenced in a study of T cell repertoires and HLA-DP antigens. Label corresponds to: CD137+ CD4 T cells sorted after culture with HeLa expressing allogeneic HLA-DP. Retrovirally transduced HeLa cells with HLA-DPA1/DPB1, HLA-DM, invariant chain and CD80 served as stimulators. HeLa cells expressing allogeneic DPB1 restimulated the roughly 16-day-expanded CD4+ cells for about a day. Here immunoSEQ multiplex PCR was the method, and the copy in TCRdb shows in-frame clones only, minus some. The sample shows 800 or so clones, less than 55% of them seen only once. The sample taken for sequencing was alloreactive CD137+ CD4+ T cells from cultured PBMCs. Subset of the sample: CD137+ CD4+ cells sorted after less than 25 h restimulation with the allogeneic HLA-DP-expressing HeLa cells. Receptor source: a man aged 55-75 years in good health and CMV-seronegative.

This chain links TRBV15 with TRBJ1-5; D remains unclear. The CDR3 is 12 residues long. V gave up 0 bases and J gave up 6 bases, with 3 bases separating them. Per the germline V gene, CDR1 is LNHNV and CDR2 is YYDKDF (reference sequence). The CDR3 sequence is CATSRDTQPQHF. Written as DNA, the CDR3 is TGTGCCACCAGCAGAGATACTCAGCCCCAGCATTTT. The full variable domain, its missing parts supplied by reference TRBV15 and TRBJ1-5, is DAMVIQNPRYQVTQFGKPVTLSCSQTLNHNVMYWYQQKSSQAPKLLFHYYDKDFNNEADTPDNFQSRRPNTSFCFLDIRSPGLGDTAMYLCATSRDTQPQHFGDGTRLSIL.

The CDR3 region is CASSVSFRYTF. CDR3 DNA: TGTGCCAGCAGTGTGTCTTTTCGCTACACCTTC. This sequence joins TRBV13 and TRBJ1-2; the D is unclear. Germline V gene data show CDR1 as PRHDT and CDR2 as FYEKMQ (reference sequence). This CDR3 is 11 amino acids long. Trimming removed 6 bases at V and 9 bases at J, with 11 bases between.

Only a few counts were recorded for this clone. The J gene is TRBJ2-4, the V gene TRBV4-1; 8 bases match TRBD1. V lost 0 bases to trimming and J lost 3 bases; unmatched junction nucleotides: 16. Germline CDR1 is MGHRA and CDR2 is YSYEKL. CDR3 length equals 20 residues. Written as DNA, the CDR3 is TGCGCCAGCAGCCAAGATTGGAGGCAGGGGGCGCGTCTCGGCAAAAACATTCAGTACTTC. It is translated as CASSQDWRQGARLGKNIQYF.

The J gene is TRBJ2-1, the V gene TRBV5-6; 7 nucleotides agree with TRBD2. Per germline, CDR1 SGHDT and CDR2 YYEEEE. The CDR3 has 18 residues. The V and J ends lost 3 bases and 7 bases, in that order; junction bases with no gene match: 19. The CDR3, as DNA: TGTGCCAGCAGCTCGTTGACTAGCCCTATCACCTTACGGAATGAGCAGTTCTTC. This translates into CASSSLTSPITLRNEQFF.

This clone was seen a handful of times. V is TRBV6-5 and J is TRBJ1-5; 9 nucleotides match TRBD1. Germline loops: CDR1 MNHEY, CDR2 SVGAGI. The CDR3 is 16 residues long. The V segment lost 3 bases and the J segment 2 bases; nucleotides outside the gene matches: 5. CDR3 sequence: CASSYRGDRGNQPQHF. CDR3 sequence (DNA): TGTGCCAGCAGTTATAGGGGGGACAGGGGCAATCAGCCCCAGCATTTT.

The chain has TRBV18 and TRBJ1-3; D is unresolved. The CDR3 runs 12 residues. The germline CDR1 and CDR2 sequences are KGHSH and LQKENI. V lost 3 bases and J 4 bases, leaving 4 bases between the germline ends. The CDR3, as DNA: TGTGCCAGCTCACCCAGGGGAAACACCATATATTTT. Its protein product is CASSPRGNTIYF.

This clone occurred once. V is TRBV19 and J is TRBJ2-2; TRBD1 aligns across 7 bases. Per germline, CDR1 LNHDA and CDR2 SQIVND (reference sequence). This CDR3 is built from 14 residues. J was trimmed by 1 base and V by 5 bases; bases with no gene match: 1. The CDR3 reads CASSRDRNTGELFF. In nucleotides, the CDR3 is TGTGCCAGTAGTCGGGACAGGAACACCGGGGAGCTGTTTTTT.

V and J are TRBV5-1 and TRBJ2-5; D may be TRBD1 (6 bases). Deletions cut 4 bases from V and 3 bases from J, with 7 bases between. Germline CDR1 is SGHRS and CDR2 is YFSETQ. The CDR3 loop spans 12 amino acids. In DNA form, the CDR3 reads TGCGCCAGCAGCCGGACAGAAGAGACCCAGTACTTC. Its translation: CASSRTEETQYF. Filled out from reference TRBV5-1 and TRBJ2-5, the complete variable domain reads KAGVTQTPRYLIKTRGQQVTLSCSPISGHRSVSWYQQTPGQGLQFLFEYFSETQRNKGNFPGRFSGRQFSNSRSEMNVSTLELGDSALYLCASSRTEETQYFGPGTRLLVL.

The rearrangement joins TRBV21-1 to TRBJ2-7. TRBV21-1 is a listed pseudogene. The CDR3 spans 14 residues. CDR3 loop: CASSKAAPTYEQYF. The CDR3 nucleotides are TGTGCCAGCAGCAAAGCGGCACCTACCTACGAGCAGTACTTC.

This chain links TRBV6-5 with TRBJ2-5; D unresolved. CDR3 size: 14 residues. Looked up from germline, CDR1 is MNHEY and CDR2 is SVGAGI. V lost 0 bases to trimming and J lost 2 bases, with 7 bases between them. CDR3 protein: CASSYSRQQETQYF. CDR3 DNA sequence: TGTGCCAGCAGTTACTCGAGACAACAAGAGACCCAGTACTTC.

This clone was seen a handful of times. The CDR3 region has the DNA TGTGCCAGCAGCCAGACTAGTCTCTACGAGCAGTACGTC. Residues: CASSQTSLYEQYV. The chain links TRBV6-5 to TRBJ2-7, with D possibly being TRBD2 (6 bases). This CDR3 contains 13 residues. V lost 6 bases and J 3 bases, leaving 12 bases between the germline ends. Germline loops: CDR1 MNHEY, CDR2 SVGAGI.

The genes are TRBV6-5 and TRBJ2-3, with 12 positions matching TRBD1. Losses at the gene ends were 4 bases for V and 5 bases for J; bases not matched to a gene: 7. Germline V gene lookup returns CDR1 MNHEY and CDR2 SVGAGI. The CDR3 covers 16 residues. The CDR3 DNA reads TGTGCCAGCAGTTCGTGGGACAGGGGGCAAGTAGATACGCAGTATTTT. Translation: CASSSWDRGQVDTQYF.

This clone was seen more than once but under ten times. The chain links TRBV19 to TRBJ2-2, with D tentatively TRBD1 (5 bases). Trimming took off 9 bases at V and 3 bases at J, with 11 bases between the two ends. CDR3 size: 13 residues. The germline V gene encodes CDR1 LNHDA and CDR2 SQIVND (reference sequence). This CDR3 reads CASKSRDTGELFF. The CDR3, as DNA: TGTGCCAGCAAATCCAGGGACACCGGGGAGCTGTTTTTT. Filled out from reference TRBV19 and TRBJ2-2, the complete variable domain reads DGGITQSPKYLFRKEGQNVTLSCEQNLNHDAMYWYRQDPGQGLRLIYYSQIVNDFQKGDIAEGYSVSREKKESFPLTVTSAQKNPTAFYLCASKSRDTGELFFGEGSRLTVL.

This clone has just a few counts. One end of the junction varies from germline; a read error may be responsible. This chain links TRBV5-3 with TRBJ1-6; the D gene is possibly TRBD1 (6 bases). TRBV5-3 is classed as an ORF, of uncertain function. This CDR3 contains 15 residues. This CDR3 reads CASSRGRDYNSPLHF. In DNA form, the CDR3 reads TGCGCCAGCAGCCGGGGGCGCGACTATAATTCACCCCTCCACTTT.

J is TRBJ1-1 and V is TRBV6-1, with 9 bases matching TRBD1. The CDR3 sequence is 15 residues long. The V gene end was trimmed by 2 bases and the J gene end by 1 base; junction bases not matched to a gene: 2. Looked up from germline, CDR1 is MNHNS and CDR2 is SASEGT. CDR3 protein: CASSELDRGNTEAFF. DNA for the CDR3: TGTGCCAGCAGTGAATTGGACAGGGGGAACACTGAAGCTTTCTTT.

The CDR3 is CASSIRQTDTGELFF. CDR3 coding DNA: TGTGCCAGTAGTATCCGGCAGACAGACACCGGGGAGCTGTTTTTT. The V and J genes are TRBV19 and TRBJ2-2, with D possibly matching TRBD1 (5 bases). The CDR3 totals 15 residues. CDR1 and CDR2 (germline): LNHDA, SQIVND (reference sequence). The germline V and J ends were trimmed by 3 bases and 3 bases, with 11 bases remaining between them.

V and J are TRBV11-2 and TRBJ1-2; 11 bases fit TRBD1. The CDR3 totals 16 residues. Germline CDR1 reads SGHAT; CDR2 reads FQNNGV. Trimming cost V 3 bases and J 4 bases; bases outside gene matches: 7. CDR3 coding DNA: TGTGCCAGCAGCTTGTCCGGGACAGGGGGGTCCTATGGCTACACCTTC. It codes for CASSLSGTGGSYGYTF. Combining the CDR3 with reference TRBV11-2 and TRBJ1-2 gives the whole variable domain EAGVAQSPRYKIIEKRQSVAFWCNPISGHATLYWYQQILGQGPKLLIQFQNNGVVDDSQLPKDRFSAERLKGVDSTLKIQPAKLEDSAVYLCASSLSGTGGSYGYTFGSGTRLTVV.

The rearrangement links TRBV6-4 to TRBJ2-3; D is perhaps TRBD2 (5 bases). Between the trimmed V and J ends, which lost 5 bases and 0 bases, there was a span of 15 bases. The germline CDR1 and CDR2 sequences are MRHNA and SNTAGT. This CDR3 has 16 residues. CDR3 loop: CASSYVRALSTDTQYF. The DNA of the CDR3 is TGTGCCAGCAGTTACGTGCGGGCCTTAAGCACAGATACGCAGTATTTT.

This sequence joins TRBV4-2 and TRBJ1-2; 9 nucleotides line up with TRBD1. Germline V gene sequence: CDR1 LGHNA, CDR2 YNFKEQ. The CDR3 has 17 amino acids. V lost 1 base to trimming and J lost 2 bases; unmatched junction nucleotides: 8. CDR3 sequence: CASSQGSTGGKNYGYTF. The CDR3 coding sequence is TGTGCCAGCAGCCAAGGTTCGACAGGGGGAAAAAACTATGGCTACACCTTC.

CDR3 amino acids: CASSRGRTEAFF. The DNA of the CDR3 is TGTGCCAGCAGCAGGGGGCGCACTGAAGCTTTCTTT. The rearrangement joins TRBV6-6 to TRBJ1-1, with 8 nucleotides matching TRBD1. The CDR3 sequence is 12 residues long. CDR1 and CDR2 (germline): MNHNY, SVGAGI (reference sequence). Unmatched junction bases numbered 1, after V lost 6 bases and J lost 4 bases.

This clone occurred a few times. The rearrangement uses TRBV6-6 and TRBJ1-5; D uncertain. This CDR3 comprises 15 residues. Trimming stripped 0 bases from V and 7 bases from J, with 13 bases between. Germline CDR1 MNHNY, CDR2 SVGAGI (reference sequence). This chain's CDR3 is CASSYSKGSGQPQHF. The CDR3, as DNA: TGTGCCAGCAGTTACTCCAAGGGTAGCGGCCAGCCCCAGCATTTT.